This T cell receptor beta chain came from a study of CD8 T cells in ankylosing spondylitis. Study-level findings and limits: Apparently characteristic of ankylosing spondylitis blood was a TCR beta motif (under ten highly homologous variants).

This clonotype has only a few counts. Its specificity is not known. Each CDR3 protein gets one entry after TCRdb re-called the 5' RACE reads with MiXCR. The repertoire has around 130,000 distinct CDR3 sequences, 17% of them found once; the top ten carry around a third. The sequence was collected from a male donor with ankylosing spondylitis. Sequencing was carried out using blood, either unsorted or a sorted T cell fraction (not recorded which).

The CDR3 bases are TGCAGTGCTAGTCACGCAGGATCCTACGAGCAGTACTTC. Translation gives CSASHAGSYEQYF. The V gene is TRBV20-1, the J gene TRBJ2-7; D is unclear. This CDR3 is 13 amino acids long. The V gene's germline CDR1 is DFQATT and CDR2 SNEGSKA (reference sequence). The ends were cut back, 3 bases at V and 1 base at J, with 10 bases in the middle.